The T cell receptor beta chain under discussion was sequenced for a study of blood T cell repertoires in COVID-19. Sequencing was performed with immunoSEQ multiplex PCR; in TCRdb, only in-frame clones are kept and a portion is missing. Among around 250,000 clones listed, approximately 85% were seen once. Cohorts were assigned according to the clinical history that participants reported. What the recovered Cohort 3 donors had was two negative PCRs, clearance, or symptom resolution. V lost 5 bases to trimming and J lost 7 bases; unmatched junction nucleotides: 12. The CDR3 sequence is 18 residues long. The germline gives CDR1 MNHEY, CDR2 SMNVEV (reference sequence).

The specimen sequenced was PBMCs or T cells enriched from blood (not recorded which). The TCR comes from a woman aged 45-65 years who had recovered from COVID-19. The J gene is TRBJ2-1, the V gene TRBV27; 15 nucleotides match TRBD2. In DNA, the CDR3 is TGTGCCAGCAGTCAAGACGAGGTGGGACTAGCGGGAGGAAATGAGCAGTTCTTC. Encoded protein: CASSQDEVGLAGGNEQFF.